What follows are 15 T cell receptor beta chains derived from one specimen sequenced in a study of cytomegalovirus exposure and HLA in healthy donors. The PCR used 60 Vbeta and 13 Jbeta primers. Assay used: immunoSEQ multiplex PCR; TCRdb lists only in-frame clones, some missing. The sample lists 150,000 to 190,000 clones, about 68% occurring once. The sequencing sample was made of PBMCs. These receptors all come from a man younger than 35 in good health and CMV-seronegative.

The count of this clone is one. The chain uses TRBV5-1 and TRBJ2-2; 9 bases align to TRBD2. J gave up 5 bases and V 0 bases, and 5 bases lay outside the gene matches. The germline V gene encodes CDR1 SGHRS and CDR2 YFSETQ. The CDR3 sequence is 16 residues long. This CDR3 is CASSLASGMRTGELFF. CDR3 sequence (DNA): TGCGCCAGCAGCTTGGCTAGCGGGATGCGAACCGGGGAGCTGTTTTTT.

The J gene is TRBJ2-3, the V gene TRBV11-2; 10 bases agree with TRBD1. V lost 5 bases to trimming and J lost 7 bases; unmatched junction nucleotides: 21. The CDR3 is made up of 19 amino acids. Germline V lookup: CDR1 SGHAT, CDR2 FQNNGV. The CDR3 bases are TGTGCCAGCAGCCAGGAGTGGGGAAAGGGACAGGGGCCAGCGTATACGCAGTATTTT. Its translation: CASSQEWGKGQGPAYTQYF.

Turning to this clone: The junction does not match germline at one end; this may be a read error. This chain joins TRBV7-9 and TRBJ2-1; maybe TRBD2 (5 bases). Germline CDR1 and CDR2: SEHNR and FQNEAQ (reference sequence). The length of the CDR3 is 17 residues. CDR3 loop: CSSSLRPRVTTNNEQFF. The CDR3 nucleotides read TGTTCCAGCAGCTTAAGGCCGCGGGTGACGACTAACAATGAGCAGTTCTTC. Full variable domain (remainder filled in from reference TRBV7-9 and TRBJ2-1): DTGVSQNPRHKITKRGQNVTFRCDPISEHNRLYWYRQTLGQGPEFLTYFQNEAQLEKSRLLSDRFSAERPKGSFSTLEIQRTEQGDSAMYLCSSSLRPRVTTNNEQFFGPGTRLTVL.

A word on this clone: One junction end disagrees with the germline gene, perhaps due to a read error. The chain carries TRBV7-9 and TRBJ2-2; D is ambiguous. Germline-derived CDR1 and CDR2 are SEHNR and FQNEAQ (reference sequence). This CDR3 region has 15 residues. Written as DNA, the CDR3 is TGTTCCAGCAGCCCACCCGGAGCCCTTCCCGGGGAGCTGTTTTTT. Protein: CSSSPPGALPGELFF.

The J gene is TRBJ2-7, the V gene TRBV28; 8 bases are shared with TRBD2. The CDR3 runs to 16 residues. CDR1 is MDHEN and CDR2 is SYDVKM in the germline V gene. Trimming at V came to 5 bases and at J to 3 bases, leaving 12 bases not matched to a gene. CDR3 protein: CASSPPPAAGDYEQYF. For the CDR3, the DNA is TGTGCCAGCAGTCCCCCCCCGGCAGCGGGGGACTACGAGCAGTACTTC.

V and J are TRBV19 and TRBJ2-1; 10 bases agree with TRBD2. The CDR3 is 15 residues long. The germline CDR1 and CDR2 sequences are LNHDA and SQIVND (reference sequence). J was trimmed by 10 bases and V by 1 base; bases with no gene match: 7. This CDR3 reads CASSIGTSGGGEQFF. For the CDR3, the DNA is TGTGCCAGTAGTATAGGGACTAGCGGAGGAGGGGAGCAGTTCTTC.

This sequence joins TRBV7-6 and TRBJ1-2; tentative D call: TRBD1 (6 bases). This CDR3 comprises 16 residues. V shed 4 bases and J shed 13 bases, with 28 bases lying between them. CDR1 is SGHVS, CDR2 FNYEAQ, per germline. The CDR3 reads CASSSLAGPKPGEGTF. DNA for the CDR3: TGTGCCAGCAGCTCCCTCGCAGGCCCAAAACCAGGGGAGGGCACCTTC.

The genes are TRBV5-1 and TRBJ2-7, with D perhaps TRBD1 or TRBD2 (5 bases each). From germline, CDR1 is SGHRS and CDR2 YFSETQ. Trimming removed 4 bases at V and 0 bases at J, with 14 bases between. The CDR3 loop spans 15 amino acids. For the CDR3, the DNA is TGCGCCAGCAGCCTGGGACCCCGGAGCTCCTACGAGCAGTACTTC. Its protein product is CASSLGPRSSYEQYF. Drawing the rest from reference TRBV5-1 and TRBJ2-7, the complete variable domain is KAGVTQTPRYLIKTRGQQVTLSCSPISGHRSVSWYQQTPGQGLQFLFEYFSETQRNKGNFPGRFSGRQFSNSRSEMNVSTLELGDSALYLCASSLGPRSSYEQYFGPGTRLTVT.

The rearrangement uses TRBV30 and TRBJ2-4; tentatively, D is TRBD1 (6 bases). This CDR3 comprises 13 residues. The V end lost 4 bases, the J end lost 4 bases, and 11 bases lay between the germline ends. Germline CDR1 GTSNPN, CDR2 SVGIG (reference sequence). The CDR3 sequence: CAWKGDGKNIQYF. The CDR3 DNA reads as TGTGCCTGGAAGGGGGACGGTAAAAACATTCAGTACTTC. Variable domain in full (rest from reference TRBV30 and TRBJ2-4): SQTIHQWPATLVQPVGSPLSLECTVEGTSNPNLYWYRQAAGRGLQLLFYSVGIGQISSEVPQNLSASRPQDRQFILSSKKLLLSDSGFYLCAWKGDGKNIQYFGAGTRLSVL.

Remarks on this clone: One end of the junction does not line up with germline, which may come from a read error. The chain carries TRBV7-9 and TRBJ1-1; unclear D gene. The CDR3 is 13 amino acids. Germline-derived CDR1 and CDR2 are SEHNR and FQNEAQ (reference sequence). Here the CDR3 DNA reads TGTTCCAGCAGCTTATCGGCGGGGACTGAAGCTTTCTTT. This translates into CSSSLSAGTEAFF.

This chain joins TRBV7-9 and TRBJ2-2, with D perhaps matching TRBD2 (6 bases). The V end was cut by 6 bases, the J end by 5 bases, with 7 bases between. The CDR3 consists of 12 residues. Per germline, CDR1 SEHNR and CDR2 FQNEAQ (reference sequence). CDR3 sequence: CASREGTGELFF. CDR3 DNA: TGTGCCAGCAGGGAGGGAACCGGGGAGCTGTTTTTT.

This clone was picked up a small number of times. This chain uses TRBV18 with TRBJ2-7; D may be TRBD1 (5 bases). Deletions cut 3 bases from V and 3 bases from J, with 12 bases between. This CDR3 comprises 14 residues. Germline assignment: CDR1 KGHSH and CDR2 LQKENI. The CDR3 coding sequence is TGTGCCAGCTCACCGTCCGGACAAGACTACGAGCAGTACTTC. Protein: CASSPSGQDYEQYF.

The sample holds one count of this clone. The J gene is TRBJ2-7, the V gene TRBV7-9; TRBD1 aligns across 7 bases. The CDR3 covers 15 residues. Germline V gene lookup returns CDR1 SEHNR and CDR2 FQNEAQ (reference sequence). Germline trimming cut 4 bases from V and 3 bases from J; bases unmatched to any gene: 9. The CDR3 DNA reads TGTGCCAGCAGCTCCACGAACAGGGGAGTCTACGAGCAGTACTTC. Translating it yields CASSSTNRGVYEQYF.

Note on this clone: Mismatch with germline at one junction end may stem from a read error. This chain links TRBV27 with TRBJ1-2, with D unclear. There are 16 residues in the CDR3. CDR1 and CDR2 (germline): MNHEY, SMNVEV (reference sequence). The CDR3 bases are TGTGCCAGCAGTTTATCGGGTCTTTTAGGTTACTATAGCTACACCTTC. Translating gives CASSLSGLLGYYSYTF.

The table lists this clone with a few counts. The V gene is TRBV2, the J gene TRBJ1-1; D is unresolved. With 3 bases removed from V and 6 bases from J, the gap between germline ends came to 8 bases. Germline V gene lookup returns CDR1 SNHLY and CDR2 FYNNEI. The CDR3 consists of 12 residues. DNA of the CDR3: TGTGCCAGCAGTGAGGAGGGCCCTGAAGCTTTCTTT. Protein sequence: CASSEEGPEAFF. The whole variable domain, remainder taken from reference TRBV2 and TRBJ1-1, is EPEVTQTPSHQVTQMGQEVILRCVPISNHLYFYWYRQILGQKVEFLVSFYNNEISEKSEIFDDQFSVERPDGSNFTLKIRSTKLEDSAMYFCASSEEGPEAFFGQGTRLTVV.